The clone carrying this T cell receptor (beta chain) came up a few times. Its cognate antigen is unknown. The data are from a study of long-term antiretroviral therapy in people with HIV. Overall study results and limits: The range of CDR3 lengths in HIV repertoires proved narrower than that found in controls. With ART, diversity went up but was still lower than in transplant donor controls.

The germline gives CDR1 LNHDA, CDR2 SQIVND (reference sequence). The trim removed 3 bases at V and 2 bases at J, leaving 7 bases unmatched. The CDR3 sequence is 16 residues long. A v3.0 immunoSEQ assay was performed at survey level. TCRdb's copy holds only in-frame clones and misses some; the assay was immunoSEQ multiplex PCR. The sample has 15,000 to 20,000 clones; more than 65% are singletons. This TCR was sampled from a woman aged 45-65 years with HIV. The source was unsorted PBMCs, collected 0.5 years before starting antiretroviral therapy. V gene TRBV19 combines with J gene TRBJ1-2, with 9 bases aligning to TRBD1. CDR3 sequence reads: CASSILQGARNYGYTF. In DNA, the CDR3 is TGTGCCAGTAGTATTTTACAGGGGGCGCGGAACTATGGCTACACCTTC.